A single sample is the source of the 15 T cell receptor beta chains below, sequenced in a study of blood T cell repertoires in COVID-19. Libraries were prepared by immunoSEQ multiplex PCR; TCRdb keeps only in-frame clonotypes and omits some of them. The top ten clones hold 5.5% to 7.5% of a sample with about 73,000 clones, about 80% of them seen once. The sequencing sample was made of peripheral blood. All receptors come from a woman aged 60-75 years with acute or convalescent COVID-19.

This clone was seen a handful of times. The CDR3 bases are TGTGCCAGCAGTTTGACAGGGGTCTCTGGAAACACCATATATTTT. Protein sequence: CASSLTGVSGNTIYF. The rearrangement joins TRBV27 to TRBJ1-3; the match to TRBD1 covers 8 bases. Trimming took 3 bases from V and 0 from J; bases not matched to a gene: 1. Germline V gene sequence: CDR1 MNHEY, CDR2 SMNVEV (reference sequence). The CDR3 extends over 15 amino acids.

The sample holds a few counts of this clone. This chain links TRBV7-9 with TRBJ1-6; 10 positions agree with TRBD1. The CDR3 covers 14 residues. V lost 7 bases to trimming and J lost 6 bases; unmatched junction nucleotides: 3. CDR1 and CDR2 (germline): SEHNR, FQNEAQ (reference sequence). CDR3: CASTWDRGNSPLHF. The CDR3 DNA is TGTGCCAGCACCTGGGACAGGGGTAATTCACCCCTCCACTTT.

This clone occurred a few times. CDR3: CASSPSLTGEYGYTF. DNA of the CDR3: TGTGCCAGCAGCCCGTCATTGACAGGGGAGTATGGCTACACCTTC. The rearrangement links TRBV11-1 to TRBJ1-2, with 8 bases matching TRBD1. The germline V gene has CDR1 SGHAT and CDR2 FQDESV (reference sequence). V trimming: 5 bases; J trimming: 5 bases; junction bases outside the gene matches: 10. The CDR3 extends over 15 amino acids.

CDR3: CSVPRGGEETQYF. In DNA, the CDR3 is TGCAGCGTCCCTAGGGGGGGAGAGGAGACCCAGTACTTC. The chain is built from TRBV29-1 and TRBJ2-5; D might be TRBD2 (7 bases). Germline V gene lookup returns CDR1 SQVTM and CDR2 ANQGSEA. The CDR3 covers 13 residues. V was shortened by 6 bases and J by 5 bases, with 16 bases between the two germline ends.

The genes are TRBV5-1 and TRBJ1-1, with D perhaps matching TRBD1 (5 bases). The CDR3 spans 12 residues. V lost 6 bases to trimming and J lost 4 bases, with 10 bases between them. The germline V gene encodes CDR1 SGHRS and CDR2 YFSETQ. The CDR3 bases are TGCGCCAGCACCCCCGGGGGCACTGAAGCTTTCTTT. This translates into CASTPGGTEAFF.

The chain employs TRBV30 and TRBJ2-3, with a weak D call TRBD2 (6 bases). Trimming took off 0 bases at V and 2 bases at J, with 12 bases between the two ends. The CDR3 is 15 amino acids. Germline V lookup: CDR1 GTSNPN, CDR2 SVGIG (reference sequence). CDR3 nucleotide sequence: TGTGCCTGGAGTGTAGGCGGGACTTTCACAGATACGCAGTATTTT. This gives the protein CAWSVGGTFTDTQYF.

V is TRBV5-6 and J is TRBJ1-2; 8 nucleotides align to TRBD1. This CDR3 has 14 amino acids. With V trimmed by 5 bases and J by 4 bases, 7 bases remained unmatched. The germline V gene encodes CDR1 SGHDT and CDR2 YYEEEE. The CDR3 loop reads CASRPGGQGYGYTF. The CDR3 DNA reads TGTGCCAGCAGGCCAGGGGGCCAGGGCTATGGCTACACCTTC.

The V gene is TRBV19, the J gene TRBJ1-5; D is possibly TRBD1 (5 bases). There are 15 residues in the CDR3. Germline-derived CDR1 and CDR2 are LNHDA and SQIVND (reference sequence). Trimming cost V 1 base and J 4 bases, with 11 bases left between them. The CDR3 reads CASSIVARDNQPQHF. For the CDR3, the DNA is TGTGCCAGTAGTATAGTGGCCAGGGATAATCAGCCCCAGCATTTT.

The chain carries TRBV6-6 and TRBJ2-5, with a tentative D call TRBD1 (6 bases). The V end lost 4 bases, the J end lost 3 bases, and 9 bases lay between the germline ends. Germline V gene lookup returns CDR1 MNHNY and CDR2 SVGAGI (reference sequence). This CDR3 region has 13 residues. DNA for the CDR3: TGTGCCAGCAGTTTCGGACAGAAAGAGACCCAGTACTTC. Translation: CASSFGQKETQYF.

This clone was seen a few times. Other DNA sequences of this sample code for an identical CDR3. J is TRBJ1-1 and V is TRBV5-1; 7 bases line up with TRBD1. There are 12 residues in the CDR3. The V and J ends lost 7 bases and 4 bases, in that order; junction bases with no gene match: 4. Germline V lookup: CDR1 SGHRS, CDR2 YFSETQ. CDR3 amino acids: CASRTGATEAFF. The CDR3 coding sequence is TGCGCCAGCCGTACAGGGGCCACTGAAGCTTTCTTT. The entire variable domain, with the rest obtained from reference TRBV5-1 and TRBJ1-1, is as follows: KAGVTQTPRYLIKTRGQQVTLSCSPISGHRSVSWYQQTPGQGLQFLFEYFSETQRNKGNFPGRFSGRQFSNSRSEMNVSTLELGDSALYLCASRTGATEAFFGQGTRLTVV.

This clone was seen a single time. The V gene is TRBV6-5, the J gene TRBJ1-1; D may be TRBD1 (5 bases). CDR1 and CDR2 from the germline V gene are MNHEY and SVGAGI. Trimming removed 3 bases at V and 1 base at J, with 9 bases between. The CDR3 spans 14 residues. CDR3 in amino acids: CASSYDRPNTEAFF. The CDR3 DNA reads as TGTGCCAGCAGTTATGACAGACCGAACACTGAAGCTTTCTTT.

V gene TRBV12-3 or TRBV12-4 combines with J gene TRBJ1-2; no firm D call. This CDR3 comprises 11 residues. V was trimmed by 8 bases and J by 7 bases, leaving 11 bases between them. The CDR3 loop is CASQDLFGYTF. CDR3 coding DNA: TGTGCCAGCCAGGATCTTTTTGGCTACACCTTC.

The chain combines TRBV5-1 with TRBJ1-4; the D is unclear. CDR3 length: 15 amino acids. V gave up 5 bases and J gave up 10 bases, with 21 bases separating them. The germline V gene encodes CDR1 SGHRS and CDR2 YFSETQ. CDR3 in amino acids: CASREEGGVLGKLFF. The CDR3, as DNA: TGCGCCAGCAGGGAAGAGGGCGGGGTGCTTGGAAAACTGTTTTTT.

V and J are TRBV7-2 and TRBJ1-6; 7 bases match TRBD1. CDR1 is SGHTA and CDR2 is FQGNSA in the germline V gene. Losses at the gene ends were 5 bases for V and 10 bases for J; bases not matched to a gene: 11. The CDR3 has 15 residues. CDR3 sequence: CASSPRQGQGSPLHF. In DNA form, the CDR3 reads TGTGCCAGCAGCCCCCGACAGGGACAAGGATCACCCCTCCACTTT. The whole variable domain, filled in from reference TRBV7-2 and TRBJ1-6, reads GAGVSQSPSNKVTEKGKDVELRCDPISGHTALYWYRQSLGQGLEFLIYFQGNSAPDKSGLPSDRFSAERTGGSVSTLTIQRTQQEDSAVYLCASSPRQGQGSPLHFGNGTRLTVT.

The chain combines TRBV6-6 with TRBJ1-5; no firm D call. The CDR3 totals 12 residues. The germline CDR1 and CDR2 sequences are MNHNY and SVGAGI (reference sequence). The ends were cut back, 7 bases at V and 4 bases at J, with 8 bases in the middle. CDR3 DNA: TGTGCCAGCAAGGCGGGAAATCAGCCCCAGCATTTT. Its translation: CASKAGNQPQHF.